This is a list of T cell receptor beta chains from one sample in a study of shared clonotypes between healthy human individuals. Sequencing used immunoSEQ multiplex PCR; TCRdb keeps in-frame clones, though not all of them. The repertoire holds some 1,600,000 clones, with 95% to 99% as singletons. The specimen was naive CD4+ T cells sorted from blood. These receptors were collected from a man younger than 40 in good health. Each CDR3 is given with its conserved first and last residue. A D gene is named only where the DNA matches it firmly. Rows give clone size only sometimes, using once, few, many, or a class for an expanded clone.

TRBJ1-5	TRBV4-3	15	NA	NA	CASSQGLSGNQPQHF	TGCGCCAGCAGCCAAGGGTTATCTGGCAATCAGCCCCAGCATTTT
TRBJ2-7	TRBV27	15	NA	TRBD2	CASSASGRGFNEQYF	TGTGCCAGCAGTGCTAGCGGGAGAGGTTTCAACGAGCAGTACTTC
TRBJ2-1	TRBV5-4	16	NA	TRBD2	CASSLATLAGGNEQFF	TGTGCCAGCAGCTTGGCGACCCTAGCGGGAGGCAATGAGCAGTTCTTC
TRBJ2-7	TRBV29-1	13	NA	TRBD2	CSVGEGSFYEQYF	TGCAGCGTTGGGGAGGGATCCTTCTACGAGCAGTACTTC
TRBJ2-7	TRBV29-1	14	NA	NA	CSVEWQPPNYEQYF	TGCAGCGTTGAATGGCAGCCACCTAACTACGAGCAGTACTTC
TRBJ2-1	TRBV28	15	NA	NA	CASSLAPRSYNEQFF	TGTGCCAGCAGTTTAGCACCGAGGTCCTACAATGAGCAGTTCTTC
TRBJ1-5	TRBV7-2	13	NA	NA	CASSLGGLQPQHF	TGTGCCAGCAGCTTAGGGGGATTGCAGCCCCAGCATTTT
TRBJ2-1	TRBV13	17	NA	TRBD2	CASSFYLPTSGPEGLFF	TGTGCCAGCAGCTTCTACCTACCGACTAGCGGCCCCGAAGGGCTGTTCTTC
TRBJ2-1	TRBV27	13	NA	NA	CASSSWAAREQFF	TGTGCCAGCAGCTCTTGGGCTGCGCGTGAGCAGTTCTTC
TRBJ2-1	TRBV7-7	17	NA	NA	CASSPFPGDSSYNEQFF	TGTGCCAGCAGCCCCTTTCCGGGAGATTCCTCCTACAATGAGCAGTTCTTC
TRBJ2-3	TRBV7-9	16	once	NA	CASSFGLQGSTDTQYF	TGTGCCAGCAGCTTTGGCCTACAAGGATCCACAGATACGCAGTATTTT
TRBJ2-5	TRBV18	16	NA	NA	CASSPPRQGGEETQYF	TGTGCCAGCTCACCACCGCGACAAGGTGGAGAGGAGACCCAGTACTTC
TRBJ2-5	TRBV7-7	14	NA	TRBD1	CASSSDRGGETQYF	TGTGCCAGCAGCTCGGACAGGGGGGGAGAGACCCAGTACTTC
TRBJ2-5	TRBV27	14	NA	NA	CASRVTTYQETQYF	TGTGCCAGCAGAGTGACTACTTACCAAGAGACCCAGTACTTC
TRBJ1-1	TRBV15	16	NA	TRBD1	CATSRVSGTGGTEAFF	TGTGCCACCAGCAGAGTCTCCGGGACAGGGGGGACTGAAGCTTTCTTT
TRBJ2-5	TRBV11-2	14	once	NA	CASSPRQEQETQYF	TGTGCCAGCAGCCCCAGACAGGAACAAGAGACCCAGTACTTC
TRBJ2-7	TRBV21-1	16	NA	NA	CASTEKGQGGSYEQYF	TGTGCCAGCACCGAGAAGGGTCAGGGGGGTTCCTACGAGCAGTACTTC
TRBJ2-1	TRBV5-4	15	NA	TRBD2	CASSKRGLPYYEQFF	TGTGCCAGCAGCAAAAGGGGACTACCTTACTATGAGCAGTTCTTC
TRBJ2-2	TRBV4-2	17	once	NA	CASSQVMGISNTGELFF	TGTGCCAGCAGCCAAGTTATGGGAATCTCGAACACCGGGGAGCTGTTTTTT
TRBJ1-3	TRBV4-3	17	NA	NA	CASSQAPQVFSGNTIYF	TGCGCCAGCAGCCAAGCCCCGCAGGTCTTCTCTGGAAACACCATATATTTT